Listed below are T cell receptor beta chains from one sample, sequenced in a study of cytotoxic CD8 clonotypes in ibrutinib-treated CLL. Repertoires were generated with immunoSEQ multiplex PCR, while TCRdb's copy carries only in-frame clones and drops some. Altogether approximately 160,000 clones are present, more than 70% being singletons, with the ten largest covering 3%. The specimen was PBMCs, collected at disease progression, from a patient treated with ibrutinib. These receptors originate from a human donor with chronic lymphocytic leukemia. Both conserved end residues are part of each CDR3.

j_gene: TRBJ2-3
v_gene: TRBV28
CDR3aa: CASSFPSTSKVYTQYF

j_gene: TRBJ2-2
v_gene: TRBV5-1
CDR3aa: CASSLWEDGTGELFF

j_gene: TRBJ1-1
v_gene: TRBV13
CDR3aa: CASSLGGRGGSEAFF

j_gene: TRBJ2-7
v_gene: TRBV7-7
CDR3aa: CASSPNPQGGGEQYF

j_gene: TRBJ2-3
v_gene: TRBV4-1
CDR3aa: CASSQALMGSGRVDTQYF

j_gene: TRBJ2-4
v_gene: TRBV27
CDR3aa: CASSLRTSGRNIQYF

j_gene: TRBJ1-5
v_gene: TRBV6-5
CDR3aa: CASSRSIGTGIQHF

j_gene: TRBJ2-7
v_gene: TRBV7-6
CDR3aa: CASIDRVPTYEQYF

j_gene: TRBJ1-2
v_gene: TRBV6-5
CDR3aa: CASSYSTGVYGYTF

j_gene: TRBJ1-1
v_gene: TRBV7-8
CDR3aa: CASSVQVNTEAFF

j_gene: TRBJ1-2
v_gene: TRBV4-1
CDR3aa: CASSQEPLNYGYTF

j_gene: TRBJ2-7
v_gene: TRBV19
CDR3aa: CASSEIAGGLYEQYF

j_gene: TRBJ1-2
v_gene: TRBV6-5
CDR3aa: CASSYQGTNYGYTF

j_gene: TRBJ2-1
v_gene: TRBV4-2
CDR3aa: CASSQEARYNEQFF

j_gene: TRBJ1-1
v_gene: TRBV2
CDR3aa: CASREQGGRNTEAFF

j_gene: TRBJ1-2
v_gene: TRBV28
CDR3aa: CAASVNYGYTF

j_gene: TRBJ2-6
v_gene: TRBV29-1
CDR3aa: CSVDFLGRRGAGANVLTF

j_gene: TRBJ2-1
v_gene: TRBV7-8
CDR3aa: CASSPRTREASSYNEQFF

j_gene: TRBJ2-5
v_gene: TRBV5-6
CDR3aa: CASSLGTSGMTQYF

j_gene: TRBJ1-2
v_gene: TRBV6-6
CDR3aa: CASSWDRHLAPYGYTF

j_gene: TRBJ2-7
v_gene: TRBV11-2
CDR3aa: CASSLDPGSVNEQYF

j_gene: TRBJ2-3
v_gene: TRBV30
CDR3aa: CAWNSGTSTDTQYF

j_gene: TRBJ2-5
v_gene: TRBV6-1
CDR3aa: CASTKLARYQETQYF

j_gene: TRBJ1-5
v_gene: TRBV5-1
CDR3aa: CASSLEKRDRALQPQHF

j_gene: TRBJ2-4
v_gene: TRBV30
CDR3aa: CAWSRAFSALAVGSKNIQYF

j_gene: TRBJ2-1
v_gene: TRBV29-1
CDR3aa: CSTIRTGFNEQFF

j_gene: TRBJ2-2
v_gene: TRBV7-3
CDR3aa: CASSSGLGYTGELFF

j_gene: TRBJ1-1
v_gene: TRBV29-1
CDR3aa: CSATQTGTEAFF

j_gene: TRBJ1-2
v_gene: TRBV28
CDR3aa: CGHRGAGTTYGYTF